This record covers a single TCR beta chain. Its specific antigen is unknown. It has no much larger one-base neighbor in the sample; base qualities were not kept. The data stem from a study of blood T cell repertoires in COVID-19 (dated by TCRdb to the early 2020s). Study-level background: The collaborator samples originated in the United States, Italy and Spain and spanned the acute and convalescent phases of COVID-19. The repertoires were made available in a free public database intended to serve as a resource for research on the immune response to SARS-CoV-2. Where available, HLA class I and class II types were obtained from metadata supplied by the sample provider rather than from assay-based typing. The samples were drawn from the first 160 participants of the ongoing ImmuneRACE study and from over a thousand subjects provided by 6 global collaborators. Nearly every sample came with metadata listing a de-identified subject ID, COVID-19 status, age in years and sex. The prospective study material was composed of cDNA or gDNA derived from T cells, B-cell-depleted T cells, or PBMCs. The dataset comprised deeply sampled blood TCRbeta repertoires from subjects exposed to, actively infected with, or recovered from COVID-19.

TCRbeta CDR3 regions were amplified from genomic DNA by means of the immunoSEQ Assay, a bias-controlled multiplex PCR. Regarding the original processing steps: Within the assay, amplification of reference gene primers was used to estimate how many nucleated cells each sample contained. To quantify the absolute abundance of each unique TCRbeta CDR3 rearrangement, sequence reads were collapsed and filtered. Productive Simpson clonality was computed per sample as the square root of Simpson's diversity index over productive rearrangements. In TCRdb, the immuneACCESS table is reduced to in-frame sequences with V and J assigned. These tables do not hold every clone; where another copy was compared, an unresolved V gene accounts for under half, and the others remain unexplained. That table supplies the V and J calls and clone size; D and trimming were determined from the DNA. The sample has some 350,000 clones on record, more than 75% of them singletons. The top ten clonotypes cover nearly 6.5% of the sample.

Overall study results and their limits: How much clinical and demographic metadata was included differed by source and by participant, and the metadata was provided uncurated.

In Seattle, one collaborating source enrolled patients while the infection was active and tracked those patients longitudinally over the course of disease. Collaborating institutions collected whole blood in K2EDTA tubes following their own protocols. Collaborator samples were shipped for TCRbeta analysis as frozen whole blood, isolated PBMCs, or DNA extracted from either sample type. Sequenced sample: peripheral blood. This TCR was recovered from a woman aged 45-60 years with COVID-19, enrolled during active disease.

The CDR3 region reads CAISASNQPQHF. The bases read TGTGCCATCAGTGCCTCTAATCAGCCCCAGCATTTT. The chain was built from TRBV10-3 and TRBJ1-5; a confident D gene designation cannot be given. V is shortened by 4 bases, J by 4 bases, and the region joining them spans 5 bases. According to the germline V gene, CDR1 reads ENHRY and CDR2 reads SYGVKD. The CDR3, cysteine through phenylalanine, is 12 amino acids long. The DNA shown is the 36-base CDR3, in frame from base 1.